The rows below give T cell receptor beta chains drawn from one sample of a study of T-cell reconstitution after alpha-beta-depleted transplantation in children. TCRdb reprocessed the PCR reads via MiXCR and lists one record per CDR3 protein. Among around 340,000 distinct CDR3 sequences listed, 10% to 15% were seen once. The specimen was PBMCs, collected from the stem cell graft. The origin of the receptors is a human donor who donated a stem cell graft to a child with Fanconi anemia. The CDR3 runs from the conserved cysteine through the conserved F or W. Fields, in order: J gene, V gene, D gene, CDR3 protein. A D gene is named only where the DNA matches it firmly.

j_gene: TRBJ2-7; v_gene: TRBV4-2; d_gene: .; CDR3aa: CASSQEVSEQYF
j_gene: TRBJ2-7; v_gene: TRBV5-4; d_gene: TRBD1; CDR3aa: CASSREDRGAYEQYF
j_gene: TRBJ1-5; v_gene: TRBV29-1; d_gene: .; CDR3aa: CSVREGGGQPQHF
j_gene: TRBJ2-5; v_gene: TRBV15; d_gene: .; CDR3aa: CATSRELGRNYQETQYF
j_gene: TRBJ2-7; v_gene: TRBV5-4; d_gene: .; CDR3aa: CASSSIKGAREGEQYF
j_gene: TRBJ2-3; v_gene: TRBV5-1; d_gene: .; CDR3aa: CASSVSGDTQYF
j_gene: TRBJ1-2; v_gene: TRBV12-3/TRBV12-4; d_gene: .; CDR3aa: CASSFTIDYGYTF
j_gene: TRBJ2-7; v_gene: TRBV15; d_gene: .; CDR3aa: CATSRDPVGHSGTYEQYF
j_gene: TRBJ2-2; v_gene: TRBV7-9; d_gene: TRBD1; CDR3aa: CASSSGTGVAGELFF
j_gene: TRBJ2-4; v_gene: TRBV11-2; d_gene: .; CDR3aa: CASSLSGGLADIQYF
j_gene: TRBJ2-2; v_gene: TRBV5-6; d_gene: .; CDR3aa: CASSLGPGYAGELFF
j_gene: TRBJ2-1; v_gene: TRBV7-2; d_gene: .; CDR3aa: CASSPSFPTGWEQFF
j_gene: TRBJ2-5; v_gene: TRBV12-3/TRBV12-4; d_gene: .; CDR3aa: CASSPPRQAATQYF
j_gene: TRBJ1-2; v_gene: TRBV20-1; d_gene: .; CDR3aa: CSAREGARGYGYTF
j_gene: TRBJ1-6; v_gene: TRBV11-2; d_gene: .; CDR3aa: CASSWEAGGDSPLHF
j_gene: TRBJ2-6; v_gene: TRBV5-1; d_gene: TRBD1; CDR3aa: CASSLRTGEGTGGANVLTF
j_gene: TRBJ2-5; v_gene: TRBV7-2; d_gene: .; CDR3aa: CASSLDSGKTQYF
j_gene: TRBJ2-5; v_gene: TRBV4-3; d_gene: .; CDR3aa: CASSQDPWAQETQYF
j_gene: TRBJ2-1; v_gene: TRBV5-5; d_gene: TRBD1; CDR3aa: CASFSRTGEGGGNEQFF
j_gene: TRBJ1-2; v_gene: TRBV5-1; d_gene: .; CDR3aa: CASSFGRYGYTF
j_gene: TRBJ1-4; v_gene: TRBV5-5; d_gene: .; CDR3aa: CASSLEAQSEVGKLFF
j_gene: TRBJ2-3; v_gene: TRBV7-2; d_gene: TRBD2; CDR3aa: CASSTGGVGATDTQYF
j_gene: TRBJ2-3; v_gene: TRBV6-2/TRBV6-3; d_gene: .; CDR3aa: CASSPWGPGDTQYF
j_gene: TRBJ1-2; v_gene: TRBV20-1; d_gene: .; CDR3aa: CSAREQIAGYTF
j_gene: TRBJ1-3; v_gene: TRBV30; d_gene: .; CDR3aa: CAWSVLEGNTIYF
j_gene: TRBJ2-3; v_gene: TRBV20-1; d_gene: .; CDR3aa: CSARDQFLDGSTDTQYF
j_gene: TRBJ1-3; v_gene: TRBV4-3; d_gene: .; CDR3aa: CASSQGVSSGNTIYF
j_gene: TRBJ2-2; v_gene: TRBV20-1; d_gene: TRBD1; CDR3aa: CSASKFRGINTGELFF
j_gene: TRBJ2-1; v_gene: TRBV5-1; d_gene: .; CDR3aa: CASSLEQGEYNEQFF
j_gene: TRBJ2-7; v_gene: TRBV30; d_gene: TRBD1; CDR3aa: CAWDRGGQGVGEQYF
j_gene: TRBJ1-1; v_gene: TRBV7-8; d_gene: .; CDR3aa: CASSLYEGEAFF
j_gene: TRBJ2-1; v_gene: TRBV19; d_gene: TRBD2; CDR3aa: CASTQLAGGPWDSYNEQFF
j_gene: TRBJ1-1; v_gene: TRBV2; d_gene: .; CDR3aa: CASSESETGNTEAFF
j_gene: TRBJ2-5; v_gene: TRBV3-1; d_gene: TRBD1; CDR3aa: CASSDLGGQAETQYF
j_gene: TRBJ1-6; v_gene: TRBV5-1; d_gene: .; CDR3aa: CASSLDGNINSPLHF
j_gene: TRBJ1-4; v_gene: TRBV5-8; d_gene: .; CDR3aa: CASSLGLRGANEKLFF
j_gene: TRBJ2-1; v_gene: TRBV20-1; d_gene: .; CDR3aa: CSGLGGQGSNEQFF
j_gene: TRBJ1-3; v_gene: TRBV6-1; d_gene: TRBD1; CDR3aa: CASRLRQGAGNTIYF